This T cell receptor beta chain was recorded in a study of cytomegalovirus exposure and HLA in healthy donors (dated by TCRdb to the late 2010s). Regarding the study in general: An earlier analysis of about 560 of the donors reported under 300 Gb of sequence data and 95 million to 140 million unique TCR beta sequences obtained from some 200 million T cells. Roughly 300 gigabases of sequencing data and tens of millions of unique TCR sequences were included in an early release covering 550 to 650 HLA-typed donors. Of the 398 genotyped donors, 81% fell in the genetic ancestry cluster associated with self-reported Caucasian donors. The study aimed to test whether cataloging public T cell receptors could reveal signatures of past pathogen exposure. The study profiled the T cell repertoires of hundreds of subjects by immunosequencing and related them to cytomegalovirus serostatus. Along with the approximately 670-subject first cohort, a separate validation cohort of 120 different subjects was used. To predict cytomegalovirus infection status, the study combined high-throughput TCR immunosequencing, statistical association of individual TCRs with disease status, and machine learning. In a later analysis, previously published TCR beta repertoires from hundreds of donors were re-analyzed and high-resolution HLA genotyping was added so that TCR occurrence patterns could be studied. In the later analysis, no new phenotypic data were used to find candidate immune exposures; instead, reliance was placed on TCR beta sequences and their occurrence across donors. In an earlier analysis of 500 to 650 of the donors, high-throughput TCR beta sequencing was used to judge whether each TCR beta V gene segment behaved as functional or pseudogenic. Alongside the repertoire data, information on donor age, sex, ethnicity and CMV serostatus was compiled. Genome-wide SNP genotypes for about three fifths of the roughly 670 donors were used in a later genetic analysis, which treated that subset as a discovery cohort. Every discovery cohort repertoire had been produced on one sequencing platform. HLA typing covered class I and class II loci at four-digit resolution. Typing coverage differed by locus: A, B, C, DRB1 and DQB1 were typed in about 629-640 donors, DQA1 in about 500, DPA1 in nearly 610, and DPB1 in about 450. A few DR-DQ haplotypes were treated as single units for association and clustering because of strong linkage in the cohort. On average, roughly 250,000 unique TCR beta nucleotide sequences were sequenced per donor among about 400 genotyped donors of the cohort, with 15% to 20% of those sequences being non-productive. Results the study describes overall, beyond this receptor: A later analysis found that TCR association rates varied across HLA loci, with DRB1 alleles showing the most associated TCRs and HLA-C alleles the fewest. In vitro tests confirmed that a few of the cytomegalovirus-associated TCR beta chains recognize cytomegalovirus antigens. Correlated functional status among segregating V segments might reflect linkage disequilibrium, but an unknown experimental factor could not be ruled out. Roughly uniform sequencing depth across donors was assumed in presence/absence analyses, although this assumption may not hold. In a later analysis, several top co-occurrence clusters were reported to appear linked to parvovirus B19, influenza, CMV and Epstein-Barr virus. Most TCR sequences were observed very rarely across donors, whereas some public TCRs were present in many individuals. A cluster of highly shared sequence variants was judged likely to represent a technical artifact of the sequencing pipeline. The study gave a list of about 160 TCR beta chains associated with cytomegalovirus. Broadly in line with IMGT annotations, most TCR beta V segments showed up in productive rearrangements about 87% or about 30% of the time in an earlier analysis of about 500 of the donors. In a later analysis, HLA-associated TCR beta chains were found to be more clonally expanded and to have lower generation probabilities than equally common non-associated chains. A later analysis found that most CMV-associated TCR beta chains appeared HLA-restricted, with HLA associations seemingly driven largely by CMV exposure. A later genetic analysis reported fewer N-insertions in productive TCRs among donors in an Asian-associated ancestry cluster than the 666-donor mean. In both the original and validation cohorts, the classifier was reported to diagnose cytomegalovirus status with high specificity and sensitivity. Assigning TCR associations to individual alleles was difficult when HLA alleles, especially DR and DQ, strongly co-occurred. Immune exposure information for the cohort was limited to CMV serostatus. Some IMGT-functional V segments, including TRBV6-2 and TRBV6-3, could not be distinguished by the 87-base-pair reads and were therefore excluded. HLA typing was unavailable for some donors at each locus, so association tests used only the typed subset. At a false discovery rate of 0.05, a later analysis linked about 17,000 TCR beta sequences to specific HLA alleles. In this cohort, only TCR beta chains were sequenced, and detectable features were limited by the absence of alpha or paired-chain data. Roughly 15 rarely observed V segments, including chromosome 9 orphons, were excluded from the earlier analysis of about 500 of the donors because counts were too low. The authors suggested that the approach could potentially be generalized to other disease states and immunological phenotypes. V-gene and J-gene trimming of TCR beta chains was associated with a missense DCLRE1C variant in a later genetic analysis, and the association was replicated in an independent cohort. A further reported finding was that TCR beta sequences accurately predicted the HLA-A and HLA-B alleles for most subjects in the first cohort.

The germline V gene encodes CDR1 MNHNS and CDR2 SASEGT. V is shortened by 3 bases, J by 8 bases, and the region joining them spans 14 bases. The CDR3 spans 15 residues, from the cysteine through the phenylalanine. The read is trimmed to its CDR3 DNA, 45 bases read in frame from base 1. The cohort was made up of 500 to 850 healthy bone marrow donors. All cohort members were sampled while nominally healthy, although unrecorded immune exposures were likely present. The donor was CMV seropositive and belonged to the group of 250 to 300 seropositive cohort members. A peripheral blood sample was collected from each donor, and TCR beta sequencing was performed on peripheral blood mononuclear cells. The Qiagen DNeasy Blood Extraction Kit was used to extract genomic DNA from the blood cell samples. Receptor libraries were prepared by the immunoSEQ multiplex PCR assay. The multiplex PCR relied on a mix of 60 forward primers for TCR Vbeta segments and 13 reverse primers for TCR Jbeta segments. A multiplex PCR assay on genomic DNA amplified the CDR3 region of rearranged TCR beta genes. Amplified TCR beta libraries were sequenced as 87-base-pair reads on the Illumina HiSeq System. Per the original workflow: A later analysis tallied 75 million to 95 million unique TCR beta chains across the 660 or so repertoires, and about 10 million of those chains were shared by two or more donors. Raw reads were error-corrected and collapsed into unique sequences with a nearest-neighbor algorithm that merged closely related sequences to remove PCR and sequencing errors. To assign V, D and J gene segments, CDR3 sequences were aligned to IMGT reference sequences. For a sequence to be retained, a match of at least six nucleotides was required to both a V gene segment and a J gene segment. A rearrangement was called productive if the CDR3 had no stop codons and remained in frame with V and J, and every other rearrangement was called non-productive. CDR3 was defined by IMGT convention, running from the second conserved V-encoded cysteine to the conserved J-encoded phenylalanine. In an earlier analysis of roughly 580 of the donors, sequences lacking an unambiguous match to a single V gene segment were excluded. In an earlier analysis of a few hundred of the donors, V segments were called functional above 56.7% productive rearrangements and were called segregating when the between-donor standard deviation exceeded 5%. A statistical classification framework was built to diagnose cytomegalovirus status from the catalog of TCR beta chain sequences. In a later analysis, V and J genes were assigned by comparing TCR nucleotide sequences against IMGT/GENE-DB human TR gene sequences. The TCRdist pipeline was used in a later analysis to assign CDR3 sequences and most-parsimonious VDJ recombination scenarios. In a later analysis, each TCR beta chain was defined by its CDR3 amino acid sequence together with its V-gene family, and reads lacking a unique V-gene family were excluded. As a way to deal with suspected cross-contamination and a sequencing artifact, a later analysis dropped over 550 nucleotide sequences that were highly shared and had low generation probability. In a later analysis, a clonal expansion index for each public chain was calculated from normalized within-repertoire ranks of inferred template counts. In a later analysis, generation probabilities were computed with a VDJ recombination model fitted to out-of-frame rearrangements, and the resulting probabilities were checked against IGoR. A later analysis scored TCR-TCR, TCR-HLA and TCR-CMV co-occurrence with hypergeometric tests, applying a repertoire-size bias correction to TCR pairs. To estimate false discovery rates, a later analysis permuted the HLA or CMV assignments 20 times. A later analysis grouped co-occurring TCRs with DBSCAN, adding TCRdist sequence similarity when clustering within HLA-allele-positive subsets. Repertoires with fewer than 30,000 or more than 120,000 public chains, plus five repertoires with anomalous nucleotide sharing, were excluded from co-occurrence clustering. The immuneACCESS repertoire file appears here via TCRdb, limited to in-frame rearrangements. These files lack a portion of the clones; in checked studies, under half of the deficit traces to unresolved V genes, and the cause of the others is not known. That table furnishes V, J and clone size, whereas the DNA furnished D and trimming. Counted in this sample were some 160,000 clones; 84% of them appeared once. 6.4% of the sample is in the top ten clones.

In the case of this clone: Its specific antigen is unknown. No qualities accompany the bases; no much larger clone lies one base away.

The rearranged chain carries TRBV6-1 and TRBJ1-6; a weak D assignment points to TRBD1 (5 bases agree). The sample was PBMCs. The sequence derives from a man in his forties or fifties in good health and CMV-seropositive. In nucleotides, the sequence is TGTGCCAGCAGTGACGTAGTGGGGACTTATTCACCCCTCCACTTT. Its translation reads: CASSDVVGTYSPLHF.